Sequencing of this TCR beta chain was carried out in a study of blood T cell repertoires in COVID-19. At the level of the study: Specimens from acute and convalescent COVID-19 originated in the United States, Italy and Spain.

Germline assignment: CDR1 SQVTM and CDR2 ANQGSEA. The trim removed 3 bases at V and 0 bases at J, leaving 1 base unmatched. This CDR3 spans 13 amino acids. The repertoire was sequenced with immunoSEQ multiplex PCR; TCRdb's copy has only in-frame clones and lacks some. The sample includes roughly 100,000 clones, 70% to 80% of them seen just once. V gene TRBV29-1 combines with J gene TRBJ1-1, with TRBD1 matching 7 bases. The specimen sequenced was peripheral blood. This sequence originates from an elderly woman with active or convalescent COVID-19. DNA of the CDR3: TGCAGCGTTGAGAGGGGGCTGAACACTGAAGCTTTCTTT. Translation gives CSVERGLNTEAFF.